These 5 T cell receptor beta chains were all obtained from the same sample, sequenced in a study of PD-L1 blockade in urothelial cancer. The sample's time point: pretreatment peripheral blood. Repertoires were generated with immunoSEQ multiplex PCR, while TCRdb's copy carries only in-frame clones and drops some. Among approximately 72,000 clones, approximately 86% were seen once, and the ten largest hold under 15%. The sequencing used PBMCs, collected around atezolizumab (anti-PD-L1) treatment. Receptors originate from a man between 60 and 75 years old with urothelial cancer.

The rearrangement joins TRBV4-1 to TRBJ1-4; D is perhaps TRBD1 (5 bases). The CDR3 covers 14 residues. Germline V CDR1 and CDR2: MGHRA, YSYEKL. V was pared by 2 bases and J by 8 bases, with 12 bases between. CDR3 amino acids: CASSQRDYSEKLFF. CDR3 nucleotides: TGCGCCAGCAGCCAACGGGACTATTCGGAAAAACTGTTTTTT.

This clone was observed a handful of times. The chain employs TRBV5-6 and TRBJ2-3, with 10 nucleotides matching TRBD2. The ends lost 4 bases at V and 2 bases at J; junction bases unmatched: 4. Germline CDR1 is SGHDT and CDR2 is YYEEEE. The CDR3 covers 15 residues. The CDR3: CASSPGLAVTDTQYF. CDR3 nucleotides: TGTGCCAGCAGCCCTGGACTAGCGGTCACAGATACGCAGTATTTT. Using reference TRBV5-6 and TRBJ2-3 for the parts outside the CDR3, the full variable domain is DAGVTQSPTHLIKTRGQQVTLRCSPKSGHDTVSWYQQALGQGPQFIFQYYEEEERQRGNFPDRFSGHQFPNYSSELNVNALLLGDSALYLCASSPGLAVTDTQYFGPGTRLTVL.

The V and J genes are TRBV19 and TRBJ1-5; D is possibly TRBD1 (6 bases). Per germline, CDR1 LNHDA and CDR2 SQIVND (reference sequence). The CDR3 consists of 13 residues. Trimming removed 5 bases at V and 2 bases at J, with 7 bases between. The CDR3 spells CASSPGGNQPQHF. DNA for the CDR3: TGTGCCAGTAGTCCAGGGGGCAATCAGCCCCAGCATTTT. Using reference TRBV19 and TRBJ1-5 for the parts outside the CDR3, the full variable domain is DGGITQSPKYLFRKEGQNVTLSCEQNLNHDAMYWYRQDPGQGLRLIYYSQIVNDFQKGDIAEGYSVSREKKESFPLTVTSAQKNPTAFYLCASSPGGNQPQHFGDGTRLSIL.

The gene calls are TRBV19 and TRBJ1-5; TRBD1 matches at 7 bases. This CDR3 is built from 16 residues. J gave up 0 bases and V 6 bases, and 8 bases lay outside the gene matches. From germline, CDR1 is LNHDA and CDR2 SQIVND (reference sequence). DNA of the CDR3: TGTGCCAGTAGGGCCGGGACAGTATATAGCAATCAGCCCCAGCATTTT. This sequence encodes CASRAGTVYSNQPQHF.

The chain is built from TRBV6-6 and TRBJ1-5, with D maybe TRBD1 (6 bases). Trimming removed 5 bases from V and 0 bases from J, with 11 bases in between. This CDR3 has 15 amino acids. In germline, CDR1 is MNHNY, CDR2 SVGAGI (reference sequence). CDR3 bases: TGTGCCAGCAGTAAACAGGGCTATAGCAATCAGCCCCAGCATTTT. Residues: CASSKQGYSNQPQHF.